Listed below are T cell receptor beta chains from one sample, sequenced in a study of T-cell memory formation after mild COVID-19. TCRdb re-called the 5' RACE reads through MiXCR, storing one row per CDR3 protein. The sample shows some 260,000 distinct CDR3 sequences, about 16% of them seen only once. Sequences were obtained from PBMCs or a T cell subset sorted from them (not recorded which). These receptor sequences come from a man in his late teens or twenties who had mild COVID-19 (a few samples of this study predate the infection). Cell type and time point are not known. The CDR3 runs from the conserved cysteine through the conserved F or W. Fields, in order: clone size, V gene, J gene, D gene, CDR3 protein, CDR3 DNA. A D gene is named only where the DNA matches it firmly. Expanded clones get a size class; other rows say once, few or many, or leave the size out.

>NA|TRBV5-1|TRBJ2-3|NA
CASKNRRDSLEYF
TGCGCCAGCAAAAACCGGCGGGACAGCCTAGAGTATTTT
>many|TRBV20-1|TRBJ1-5|TRBD1
CSANTGVGQPQHF
TGCAGTGCTAATACAGGGGTGGGTCAGCCCCAGCATTTT
>NA|TRBV12-3/TRBV12-4|TRBJ2-5|NA
CASSFPGYETQYF
TGTGCCAGCAGTTTTCCCGGATATGAGACCCAGTACTTC
>NA|TRBV6-5|TRBJ1-5|TRBD1
CASSTQGWQPQHF
TGTGCCAGCAGTACACAGGGGTGGCAGCCCCAGCATTTT
>few|TRBV7-3|TRBJ1-6|NA
CASSLSQGSPLHF
TGTGCCAGCAGCTTAAGCCAGGGTTCACCCCTCCACTTT
>many|TRBV7-9|TRBJ1-1|TRBD1
CASSRPGTGPAEAFF
TGTGCCAGCAGCCGTCCCGGGACAGGGCCCGCTGAAGCTTTCTTT
>once|TRBV12-3/TRBV12-4|TRBJ1-5|TRBD1
CASSFRQGGEPQHF
TGTGCCAGCAGTTTCCGGCAGGGGGGCGAGCCCCAGCATTTT
>NA|TRBV12-3/TRBV12-4|TRBJ2-1|TRBD2
CASSPWTSGLYNEQFF
TGTGCCAGCAGCCCATGGACTAGCGGGCTTTACAATGAGCAGTTCTTC
>NA|TRBV4-3|TRBJ2-1|NA
CASSQEGGLVSSYNEQFF
TGCGCCAGCAGCCAAGAGGGGGGTCTAGTTAGCTCCTACAATGAGCAGTTCTTC
>few|TRBV20-1|TRBJ2-5|TRBD2
CSASLTSGQETQYF
TGCAGTGCTAGCCTGACTAGCGGCCAAGAGACCCAGTACTTC
>few|TRBV7-3|TRBJ2-1|NA
CASSLTGDLYNEQFF
TGTGCCAGCAGCTTAACAGGGGACCTTTACAATGAGCAGTTCTTC
>few|TRBV7-9|TRBJ2-1|TRBD1
CASSLGRTGGYEQFF
TGTGCCAGCAGCTTAGGTAGGACAGGGGGCTATGAGCAGTTCTTC
>few|TRBV6-5|TRBJ1-1|NA
CATIGNGPAFF
TGTGCCACTATTGGCAACGGGCCAGCTTTCTTT
>NA|TRBV20-1|TRBJ2-3|NA
CSARVPGPPGTQYF
TGCAGTGCTAGAGTTCCGGGGCCTCCTGGTACGCAGTATTTT
>few|TRBV7-2|TRBJ2-1|NA
CASSLVRGSGNEQFF
TGTGCCAGCAGCTTAGTCAGGGGTAGTGGCAATGAGCAGTTCTTC
>NA|TRBV3-1|TRBJ2-5|NA
CASTGFNSETQYF
TGTGCCAGCACCGGATTCAATAGTGAGACCCAGTACTTC
>NA|TRBV12-3/TRBV12-4|TRBJ2-7|NA
CASSLAARGPFEQYF
TGTGCCAGCAGTTTAGCGGCTCGGGGCCCCTTCGAGCAGTACTTC
>NA|TRBV24-1|TRBJ2-1|NA
CATSDPAGRVSYNEQFF
TGTGCCACCAGTGACCCGGCCGGGAGAGTCTCCTACAATGAGCAGTTCTTC
>NA|TRBV5-5|TRBJ2-5|NA
CASSRNAGAETQYF
TGTGCCAGCAGTCGGAACGCAGGGGCGGAGACCCAGTACTTC
>many|TRBV20-1|TRBJ2-3|TRBD2
CRPGAGDTDTQYF
TGCAGGCCAGGAGCGGGGGACACAGATACGCAGTATTTT
>NA|TRBV5-1|TRBJ2-3|NA
CASGNSADTQYF
TGCGCCAGCGGAAATTCGGCAGATACGCAGTATTTT
>NA|TRBV7-2|TRBJ2-3|NA
CASSPSLIESTDTQYF
TGTGCCAGCAGCCCGTCGCTGATTGAGAGCACAGATACGCAGTATTTT
>many|TRBV5-1|TRBJ2-2|NA
CASSQQGSGTGELFF
TGCGCCAGCAGCCAACAGGGTTCGGGCACCGGGGAGCTGTTTTTT
>NA|TRBV20-1|TRBJ2-3|NA
CSARQGGPGTDTQYF
TGCAGTGCTAGGCAAGGGGGGCCGGGCACAGATACGCAGTATTTT
>NA|TRBV2|TRBJ1-2|TRBD1
CASSGLRQGDGYTF
TGTGCCAGCAGTGGATTGAGACAGGGGGATGGCTACACCTTC
>NA|TRBV11-2|TRBJ2-2|NA
CASSSLTGPNTGELFF
TGTGCCAGCAGCTCACTGACAGGACCGAACACCGGGGAGCTGTTTTTT
>NA|TRBV4-3|TRBJ1-5|NA
CASSQDARNQPQHF
TGCGCCAGCAGCCAAGATGCCAGAAATCAGCCCCAGCATTTT
>NA|TRBV5-1|TRBJ2-3|TRBD2
CASSLPRTSGGDTQYF
TGCGCCAGCAGCCTCCCCAGGACTAGCGGGGGAGATACGCAGTATTTT
>few|TRBV24-1|TRBJ1-2|NA
CATSDAPREHYGYTF
TGTGCCACCAGTGATGCCCCGAGGGAACACTATGGCTACACCTTC
>few|TRBV6-6|TRBJ2-3|NA
CASSYLPGGGSTDTQYF
TGTGCCAGCAGTTACTTACCGGGTGGGGGAAGCACAGATACGCAGTATTTT
>NA|TRBV10-3|TRBJ2-1|TRBD1
CAISPRGQDYEQFF
TGTGCCATCAGTCCAAGGGGGCAAGACTATGAGCAGTTCTTC
>few|TRBV27|TRBJ2-7|TRBD1
CASSLLTGRYEQYF
TGTGCCAGCAGTTTATTGACAGGGCGCTACGAGCAGTACTTC
>NA|TRBV27|TRBJ2-3|NA
CASGFDTQYF
TGTGCCAGCGGGTTTGATACGCAGTATTTT
>NA|TRBV24-1|TRBJ2-1|NA
CATGDKNEQFF
TGTGCCACCGGGGACAAGAATGAGCAGTTCTTC
>few|TRBV4-3|TRBJ1-3|NA
CASSQDTVGPGNTIYF
TGCGCCAGCAGCCAAGATACAGTAGGCCCTGGAAACACCATATATTTT
>NA|TRBV29-1|TRBJ1-1|NA
CSVSLGRSITEAFF
TGCAGCGTGTCGTTGGGGAGGAGTATCACTGAAGCTTTCTTT
>NA|TRBV7-3|TRBJ2-6|NA
CASSPGFSGANVLTF
TGTGCCAGCAGCCCCGGGTTCTCTGGGGCCAACGTCCTGACTTTC
>few|TRBV7-2|TRBJ2-2|TRBD1
CASSPRQGSIGELFF
TGTGCCAGCAGTCCTAGACAGGGTAGCATCGGGGAGCTGTTTTTT
>NA|TRBV6-1|TRBJ1-1|NA
CASSEDYRVAEAFF
TGTGCCAGCAGTGAGGACTATAGGGTCGCTGAAGCTTTCTTT
>NA|TRBV5-1|TRBJ2-2|TRBD1
CASSPRDRSTGELFF
TGCGCCAGCAGCCCACGGGACAGGTCAACCGGGGAGCTGTTTTTT
>few|TRBV4-3|TRBJ2-3|TRBD2
CASSQDWSGGAVKDTQYF
TGCGCCAGCAGCCAAGATTGGAGCGGGGGGGCTGTCAAAGATACGCAGTATTTT
>many|TRBV5-5|TRBJ1-6|NA
CASSLGHVSRGYNSPLHF
TGTGCCAGCAGCTTGGGCCACGTCTCCCGTGGATATAATTCACCCCTCCACTTT
>few|TRBV5-1|TRBJ1-4|TRBD1
CASSNPTGGSEKLFF
TGCGCCAGCAGCAACCCAACAGGGGGATCTGAAAAACTGTTTTTT
>many|TRBV6-2/TRBV6-3|TRBJ1-5|TRBD1
CASSEAGTGNYQPQHF
TGTGCCAGCAGCGAGGCCGGGACAGGGAATTATCAGCCCCAGCATTTT
>NA|TRBV5-1|TRBJ2-2|NA
CASMLAAGARTGELFF
TGCGCCAGCATGTTGGCGGCCGGGGCTCGCACCGGGGAGCTGTTTTTT
>NA|TRBV4-1|TRBJ2-3|NA
CASSQRDFWSTDTQYF
TGCGCCAGCAGCCAACGCGACTTTTGGAGCACAGATACGCAGTATTTT
>NA|TRBV5-1|TRBJ2-1|NA
CASSSETLNEQFF
TGCGCCAGCAGCTCAGAGACTCTCAATGAGCAGTTCTTC
>few|TRBV10-3|TRBJ1-4|TRBD1
CAISDRDSREKLFF
TGTGCCATCAGCGACAGGGACAGCCGCGAAAAACTGTTTTTT
>many|TRBV7-9|TRBJ2-3|TRBD1
CASSLTGDMDTQYF
TGTGCCAGCAGCTTGACAGGGGATATGGATACGCAGTATTTT
>few|TRBV6-5|TRBJ2-1|NA
CASSMAGLAQFF
TGTGCCAGCAGTATGGCCGGGCTGGCGCAGTTCTTC
>few|TRBV20-1|TRBJ2-7|NA
CSARDSGSFYEQYF
TGCAGTGCTAGAGATTCGGGCTCCTTCTACGAGCAGTACTTC
>NA|TRBV20-1|TRBJ2-1|NA
CSAQGSDEQFF
TGCAGTGCTCAGGGTTCCGATGAGCAGTTCTTC